This T cell receptor (beta chain) was sequenced in a study of blood T cell repertoires in COVID-19. About the research overall: Sources were T cells, B-cell-depleted T cells, or PBMCs; the material itself was cDNA or gDNA.

Authors' methods: Estimation of nucleated cell counts relied on the amplification of reference gene primers. Sequencing was performed with immunoSEQ multiplex PCR; in TCRdb, only in-frame clones are kept and a portion is missing. V, J and clone size are those of that table, while D and trimming were read from the DNA. The table lists around 26,000 clones, 85% to 90% of them singletons. This clone was counted a single time. Sequencing was done on a sample of peripheral blood. This receptor was identified in a man aged 70 or older with active COVID-19.

CDR3 nucleotide sequence: TGCGCCAGCAGCTTCTCGACAGGGGGGAACGAAAAACTGTTTTTT. Translating gives CASSFSTGGNEKLFF. The chain combines TRBV5-1 with TRBJ1-4, with 9 bases fitting TRBD1. The V gene end was trimmed by 2 bases and the J gene end by 8 bases; junction bases not matched to a gene: 7. This CDR3 has 15 residues. Per germline, CDR1 SGHRS and CDR2 YFSETQ.